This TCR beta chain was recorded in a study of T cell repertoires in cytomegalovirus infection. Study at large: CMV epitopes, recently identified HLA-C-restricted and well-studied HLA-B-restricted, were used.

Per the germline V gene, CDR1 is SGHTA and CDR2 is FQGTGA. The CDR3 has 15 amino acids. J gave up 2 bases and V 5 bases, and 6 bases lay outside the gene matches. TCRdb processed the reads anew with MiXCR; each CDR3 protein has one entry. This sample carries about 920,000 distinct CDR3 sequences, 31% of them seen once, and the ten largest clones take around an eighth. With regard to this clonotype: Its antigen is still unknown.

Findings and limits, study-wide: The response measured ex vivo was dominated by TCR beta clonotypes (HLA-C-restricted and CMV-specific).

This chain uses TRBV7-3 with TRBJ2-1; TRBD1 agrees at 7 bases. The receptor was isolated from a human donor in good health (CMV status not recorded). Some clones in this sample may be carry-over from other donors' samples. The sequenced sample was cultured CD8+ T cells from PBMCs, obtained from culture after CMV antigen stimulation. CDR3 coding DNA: TGTGCCAGCAGCCTCGGGACAGATACCTACAATGAGCAGTTCTTC. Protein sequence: CASSLGTDTYNEQFF.